The rows below give T cell receptor beta chains drawn from one sample of a study of beta chain features in type 1 diabetes. Assay used: immunoSEQ multiplex PCR; TCRdb lists only in-frame clones, some missing. The sample lists roughly 180,000 clones; 7.5% to 8.5% were seen once. Sequencing was performed on central memory CD4+ T cells from blood. These receptors were collected from a young man with type 1 diabetes. The conserved cysteine and the conserved F or W are not part of the CDR3 here. The order of the fields is CDR3 protein, V gene, clone size, J gene. Some rows mark clone size as missing; the rest say once, few, many or name a class of expanded clone.

CDR3 protein: ASSLPYQGQF; V gene: TRBV28; clone size: NA; J gene: TRBJ2-1
CDR3 protein: ASSEERGRGETQY; V gene: TRBV2; clone size: many; J gene: TRBJ2-5
CDR3 protein: ASSDLRPKAKNIQY; V gene: TRBV2; clone size: few; J gene: TRBJ2-4
CDR3 protein: ASSTGIYEKLF; V gene: TRBV2; clone size: few; J gene: TRBJ1-4
CDR3 protein: ASSMSRDTTYEQY; V gene: TRBV5-4; clone size: NA; J gene: TRBJ2-7
CDR3 protein: ASSESLAVNEQF; V gene: TRBV10-1; clone size: NA; J gene: TRBJ2-1
CDR3 protein: AWSETGTGGRYGYT; V gene: TRBV30; clone size: few; J gene: TRBJ1-2
CDR3 protein: ASSSRTSGGIYEQY; V gene: TRBV7-2; clone size: NA; J gene: TRBJ2-7
CDR3 protein: ASSADRDFAEAF; V gene: TRBV6-6; clone size: few; J gene: TRBJ1-1
CDR3 protein: ASRRTEDTQY; V gene: TRBV6-5; clone size: NA; J gene: TRBJ2-3
CDR3 protein: ASSPQRGGAHIQY; V gene: TRBV28; clone size: NA; J gene: TRBJ2-4
CDR3 protein: ARDRGSYGNTIY; V gene: TRBV30; clone size: NA; J gene: TRBJ1-3
CDR3 protein: ASSLQTLVETDTQY; V gene: TRBV5-1; clone size: NA; J gene: TRBJ2-3
CDR3 protein: TKVRGREENTEAF; V gene: TRBV29-1; clone size: NA; J gene: TRBJ1-1
CDR3 protein: ASSPSGTNTGELF; V gene: TRBV5-1; clone size: few; J gene: TRBJ2-2
CDR3 protein: ATSRDTGYEQY; V gene: TRBV15; clone size: few; J gene: TRBJ2-7
CDR3 protein: ASSLASRAKNIQY; V gene: TRBV7-2; clone size: NA; J gene: TRBJ2-4
CDR3 protein: ASSLIGPAYEQY; V gene: TRBV7-2; clone size: NA; J gene: TRBJ2-7
CDR3 protein: ARHKGEDGYT; V gene: TRBV28; clone size: NA; J gene: TRBJ1-2
CDR3 protein: ASSLFSQTKETQY; V gene: TRBV4-2; clone size: NA; J gene: TRBJ2-5
CDR3 protein: ASSVYSSTDTQY; V gene: TRBV9; clone size: few; J gene: TRBJ2-3
CDR3 protein: ASSKVLGGPKNIQY; V gene: TRBV21-1; clone size: few; J gene: TRBJ2-4
CDR3 protein: ASSADNGGNTEAF; V gene: TRBV9; clone size: NA; J gene: TRBJ1-1
CDR3 protein: SGTSGSVVEQY; V gene: TRBV29-1; clone size: NA; J gene: TRBJ2-7
CDR3 protein: ASSPSSGKDTQY; V gene: TRBV18; clone size: NA; J gene: TRBJ2-3
CDR3 protein: SASLAVEQY; V gene: TRBV20-1; clone size: NA; J gene: TRBJ2-7
CDR3 protein: ASSLRLAGSEQY; V gene: TRBV7-8; clone size: NA; J gene: TRBJ2-7
CDR3 protein: ASSFSRSYEQY; V gene: TRBV27; clone size: few; J gene: TRBJ2-7
CDR3 protein: ASSFGQQETQY; V gene: TRBV5-6; clone size: few; J gene: TRBJ2-5
CDR3 protein: ASRPGLAGNQETQY; V gene: TRBV9; clone size: NA; J gene: TRBJ2-5
CDR3 protein: ASSQDWQQPQH; V gene: TRBV11-2; clone size: few; J gene: TRBJ1-5
CDR3 protein: ASRGQGFDGYT; V gene: TRBV5-1; clone size: NA; J gene: TRBJ1-2
CDR3 protein: ASRFTTGEVGYT; V gene: TRBV5-1; clone size: few; J gene: TRBJ1-2
CDR3 protein: ASVTTGTGQETQY; V gene: TRBV28; clone size: many; J gene: TRBJ2-5
CDR3 protein: ASSQDVTRTYEQY; V gene: TRBV4-3; clone size: NA; J gene: NA
CDR3 protein: AWSPLSRGGSSREQY; V gene: TRBV30; clone size: NA; J gene: TRBJ2-5
CDR3 protein: ASSSHLGQGNTEAF; V gene: TRBV5-1; clone size: NA; J gene: TRBJ1-1
CDR3 protein: ATSIPGLAGQETQY; V gene: TRBV15; clone size: NA; J gene: TRBJ2-5
CDR3 protein: AIQRQPNEKLF; V gene: TRBV7-9; clone size: NA; J gene: TRBJ1-4
CDR3 protein: ASSHRGTGAYEQY; V gene: TRBV28; clone size: few; J gene: TRBJ2-7
CDR3 protein: ASSQDYGINNSPLH; V gene: TRBV4-3; clone size: few; J gene: TRBJ1-6
CDR3 protein: ASSPDPPGWAKNIQY; V gene: TRBV5-1; clone size: few; J gene: TRBJ2-4
CDR3 protein: ASSPLTGGKETQY; V gene: TRBV18; clone size: few; J gene: TRBJ2-5
CDR3 protein: ASSLAGTGGFYEQY; V gene: TRBV5-4; clone size: few; J gene: TRBJ2-7
CDR3 protein: ASSPLERETQY; V gene: TRBV18; clone size: many; J gene: TRBJ2-5
CDR3 protein: ASTTPGGGPYEQY; V gene: TRBV28; clone size: few; J gene: TRBJ2-7